This passage covers 22 T cell receptor beta chains from one sample sequenced in a study of human T cells and chemical hapten exposure. In TCRdb, the RACE reads were re-called with MiXCR into one record per CDR3 protein. This sample yields 100,000 to 150,000 distinct CDR3 sequences, of which about 13% are seen a single time; approximately 0.89% belongs to the top ten. The time point denotes: patch test 1, 2 weeks after DPC sensitization. Regarding treatment: therapeutic diphenylcyclopropenone sensitization with weekly scalp DPC. This sample comprised whole blood, obtained in connection with sensitization to the hapten diphenylcyclopropenone (DPC). Receptor source: a man aged 18 to 29 with alopecia areata. Some clones in this sample may be carry-over from other donors' samples.

This clonotype showed up just a few times. The chain joins TRBV6-2 or TRBV6-3 to TRBJ2-2, with D perhaps assigned TRBD1 or TRBD2 (5 bases each). Germline V CDR1 and CDR2: MNHEY, SVGEGT. Trimming cost V 6 bases and J 2 bases, with 10 bases left between them. The CDR3 spans 14 residues. CDR3 in DNA: TGTGCCAGCAGGAGGGACGGAAACACCGGGGAGCTGTTTTTT. This sequence encodes CASRRDGNTGELFF.

This chain joins TRBV9 and TRBJ2-7, with TRBD2 matching 11 bases. Germline V gene sequence: CDR1 SGDLS, CDR2 YYNGEE. The CDR3 length is 17 residues. V was clipped by 0 bases and J by 5 bases; unmatched bases: 10. The CDR3 is CASSVAPSGGLGDEQYF. The CDR3 nucleotides are TGTGCCAGCAGCGTAGCGCCTAGCGGGGGGCTGGGCGACGAGCAGTACTTC.

The V and J genes are TRBV18 and TRBJ2-5; D gene unclear. From germline, CDR1 is KGHSH and CDR2 LQKENI. CDR3 length equals 14 residues. Trimming pared 0 bases from V and 5 bases from J, leaving 10 bases between. The CDR3 protein is CASSPPGWSETQYF. The CDR3, as DNA: TGTGCCAGCTCACCACCGGGTTGGTCGGAGACCCAGTACTTC. Looking up the rest from reference TRBV18 and TRBJ2-5 gives the full variable domain: NAGVMQNPRHLVRRRGQEARLRCSPMKGHSHVYWYRQLPEEGLKFMVYLQKENIIDESGMPKERFSAEFPKEGPSILRIQQVVRGDSAAYFCASSPPGWSETQYFGPGTRLLVL.

This clonotype has a handful of counts. The rearrangement uses TRBV20-1 and TRBJ1-2; D remains ambiguous. This CDR3 contains 14 residues. The V end was cut by 3 bases, the J end by 4 bases, with 15 bases between. Germline V gene lookup returns CDR1 DFQATT and CDR2 SNEGSKA (reference sequence). This CDR3 is CSARPGLQIYGYTF. The CDR3 DNA reads TGCAGTGCTAGGCCCGGACTACAGATCTATGGCTACACCTTC.

This clonotype has just a few counts. The chain is built from TRBV6-2 or TRBV6-3 and TRBJ2-7; 9 bases are shared with TRBD1. Germline CDR1 reads MNHEY; CDR2 reads SVGEGT. The CDR3 has 14 amino acids. The junction had 6 bases not matched to a gene; V was cut back by 7 bases and J by 2 bases. CDR3 sequence reads: CASNPTGGPYEQYV. The DNA of the CDR3 is TGTGCCAGCAACCCGACAGGGGGTCCCTACGAGCAGTACGTC.

The genes are TRBV20-1 and TRBJ1-5, with 9 bases identical to TRBD1. The CDR3 sequence is 17 residues long. The V and J ends lost 3 bases and 4 bases, in that order; junction bases with no gene match: 13. In germline, CDR1 is DFQATT, CDR2 SNEGSKA (reference sequence). Here the CDR3 DNA reads TGCAGTGCTAGTCCCATTACAGGGGGCGCCGGGAATCAGCCCCAGCATTTT. Translation gives CSASPITGGAGNQPQHF.

V usage is TRBV7-9 and J usage is TRBJ2-5; 7 nucleotides match TRBD1. The J segment lost 3 bases and the V segment lost 7 bases, leaving 8 bases of the junction unmatched. The CDR3 loop spans 14 amino acids. Germline-derived CDR1 and CDR2 are SEHNR and FQNEAQ (reference sequence). This CDR3 is CASNPTGNEETQYF. The CDR3 region has the DNA TGTGCCAGCAACCCGACAGGGAATGAAGAGACCCAGTACTTC.

This clonotype was counted only a few times. The V and J genes are TRBV5-4 and TRBJ2-3, with D uncertain. Trimming removed 7 bases from V and 1 base from J, with 10 bases in between. The V gene's germline CDR1 is SGHNT and CDR2 YYREEE (reference sequence). This CDR3 comprises 13 residues. CDR3 loop: CASRQVRTDTQYF. CDR3 bases: TGTGCCAGCCGCCAGGTGCGCACAGATACGCAGTATTTT.

The rearrangement joins TRBV4-3 to TRBJ1-2, with a weak D call TRBD1 (5 bases). CDR1 LGHNA and CDR2 YSLEER come from the germline V gene. This CDR3 spans 17 amino acids. Trimming took off 2 bases at V and 0 bases at J, with 16 bases between the two ends. The CDR3 DNA sequence: TGCGCCAGCAGCCAATTGGGCAGGGCAGGACCTAACTATGGCTACACCTTC. Amino acids: CASSQLGRAGPNYGYTF.

This clonotype was recorded many times. The V call is TRBV7-9, the J call TRBJ2-5, with D hard to call. Trimming took 5 bases from V and 5 from J, leaving 27 bases between them. The CDR3 spans 18 residues. Per the germline V gene, CDR1 is SEHNR and CDR2 is FQNEAQ (reference sequence). CDR3 residues: CASSDTPLRSDPWETQYF. CDR3 in DNA: TGTGCCAGCAGCGACACCCCGCTTCGGAGCGATCCGTGGGAGACCCAGTACTTC. Filled out from reference TRBV7-9 and TRBJ2-5, the complete variable domain reads DTGVSQNPRHKITKRGQNVTFRCDPISEHNRLYWYRQTLGQGPEFLTYFQNEAQLEKSRLLSDRFSAERPKGSFSTLEIQRTEQGDSAMYLCASSDTPLRSDPWETQYFGPGTRLLVL.

This clonotype was observed a few times. The rearrangement links TRBV7-2 to TRBJ1-1, with a tentative D call TRBD1 (6 bases). The CDR3 loop spans 13 amino acids. Trimming left V 4 bases short and J 8 bases short, with 14 bases between. The germline V gene encodes CDR1 SGHTA and CDR2 FQGNSA. The CDR3 region has the DNA TGTGCCAGCAGCTCCGACAGGTATAACGAAGCTTTCTTT. It codes for CASSSDRYNEAFF.

This clonotype was seen more than once but under ten times. The rearrangement links TRBV27 to TRBJ1-5, with D possibly TRBD1 on 5 matching bases. The V end lost 5 bases, the J end lost 7 bases, and 12 bases lay between the germline ends. Germline CDR1 MNHEY, CDR2 SMNVEV (reference sequence). This CDR3 is 13 amino acids long. In DNA form, the CDR3 reads TGTGCCAGCAGTCCCTCTGGGGGACAGCCCCAGCATTTT. Translating it yields CASSPSGGQPQHF.

This chain uses TRBV5-4 with TRBJ2-6; 7 bases align to TRBD1. J lost 2 bases, V lost 0 bases, and 5 bases had no gene match. The length of the CDR3 is 17 residues. Germline V gives CDR1 SGHNT, CDR2 YYREEE (reference sequence). The CDR3 spells CASSLGLGTAGANVLTF. CDR3 DNA sequence: TGTGCCAGCAGCTTGGGCCTGGGGACAGCTGGGGCCAACGTCCTGACTTTC.

This rearrangement joins TRBV10-3 to TRBJ2-2; unclear D gene. This CDR3 is 13 amino acids long. Looked up from germline, CDR1 is ENHRY and CDR2 is SYGVKD. The V gene lost 7 bases and the J gene lost 1 base, with 7 bases spanning the gap. CDR3 amino acids: CAINGLNTGELFF. CDR3 bases: TGTGCCATCAACGGCCTGAACACCGGGGAGCTGTTTTTT.

The CDR3: CASSPYQSSPEQYF. The CDR3 DNA sequence: TGTGCCAGCAGTCCCTACCAGAGCTCACCCGAGCAGTACTTC. The chain couples TRBV28 to TRBJ2-7; D unresolved. The V end lost 5 bases, the J end lost 6 bases, and 17 bases lay between the germline ends. This CDR3 has 14 amino acids. CDR1 is MDHEN, CDR2 SYDVKM, per germline. Filled out from reference TRBV28 and TRBJ2-7, the complete variable domain reads DVKVTQSSRYLVKRTGEKVFLECVQDMDHENMFWYRQDPGLGLRLIYFSYDVKMKEKGDIPEGYSVSREKKERFSLILESASTNQTSMYLCASSPYQSSPEQYFGPGTRLTVT.

The chain recombines TRBV6-2 or TRBV6-3 with TRBJ2-1, with 12 bases matching TRBD2. The CDR3 has 16 residues. V was clipped by 5 bases and J by 3 bases; unmatched bases: 5. CDR1 is MNHEY, CDR2 SVGEGT, per germline. The CDR3, as DNA: TGTGCCAGCAGTCCCGGACTAGCGGGGCACTACAATGAGCAGTTCTTC. Amino acids: CASSPGLAGHYNEQFF.

This clonotype appeared many times. The V gene is TRBV28, the J gene TRBJ2-1; no clear D. The CDR3 is made up of 11 amino acids. V lost 6 bases, J lost 2 bases, and 2 bases lay in between. Germline V gene sequence: CDR1 MDHEN, CDR2 SYDVKM. The CDR3 region has the DNA TGTGCCAGCAGCCCCTACAATGAGCAGTTCTTC. It codes for CASSPYNEQFF. The full variable domain, rest sourced from reference TRBV28 and TRBJ2-1, is DVKVTQSSRYLVKRTGEKVFLECVQDMDHENMFWYRQDPGLGLRLIYFSYDVKMKEKGDIPEGYSVSREKKERFSLILESASTNQTSMYLCASSPYNEQFFGPGTRLTVL.

The rearrangement joins TRBV20-1 to TRBJ1-6; D gene uncertain. The germline gives CDR1 DFQATT, CDR2 SNEGSKA (reference sequence). CDR3 length equals 15 residues. Trimming shortened V by 3 bases and J by 0 bases, and 9 bases separated the two germline ends. CDR3 DNA: TGCAGTGCTAGCACAAGCAGCTCCTATAATTCACCCCTCCACTTT. The encoded protein is CSASTSSSYNSPLHF.

This rearrangement joins TRBV18 to TRBJ2-1; D possibly corresponds to TRBD1 (7 bases). V was pared by 2 bases and J by 0 bases, with 20 bases between. CDR1 KGHSH and CDR2 LQKENI come from the germline V gene. CDR3 length: 19 residues. The CDR3 loop reads CASSPIAGGRIRSYNEQFF. DNA of the CDR3: TGTGCCAGCTCACCAATTGCAGGGGGGCGGATCCGCTCCTACAATGAGCAGTTCTTC.

This clonotype was seen a handful of times. V and J are TRBV5-5 and TRBJ2-2; tentatively, D is TRBD1 (7 bases). This CDR3 has 17 amino acids. Trimming pared 2 bases from V and 7 bases from J, leaving 21 bases between. The germline V gene has CDR1 SGHKS and CDR2 YYEKEE (reference sequence). CDR3 DNA: TGTGCCAGCAGCTTACAGGGGCGCGGGATATCAGGCGGGGAGCTGTTTTTT. Its protein is CASSLQGRGISGGELFF.

This clonotype came up a few times. The chain couples TRBV7-2 to TRBJ1-2; D is perhaps TRBD1 (5 bases). Trimming pared 7 bases from V and 3 bases from J, leaving 24 bases between. There are 17 residues in the CDR3. The germline CDR1 and CDR2 sequences are SGHTA and FQGNSA. For the CDR3, the DNA is TGTGCCAGCACCCCAACCTCTGGGGAGGGGAATGACTATGGCTACACCTTC. Translated, it gives CASTPTSGEGNDYGYTF. Filled out from reference TRBV7-2 and TRBJ1-2, the complete variable domain reads GAGVSQSPSNKVTEKGKDVELRCDPISGHTALYWYRQSLGQGLEFLIYFQGNSAPDKSGLPSDRFSAERTGGSVSTLTIQRTQQEDSAVYLCASTPTSGEGNDYGYTFGSGTRLTVV.

This clonotype was detected a few times. The chain combines TRBV4-1 with TRBJ2-7; 8 bases are shared with TRBD1. The CDR3 extends over 14 amino acids. CDR1 is MGHRA and CDR2 is YSYEKL in the germline V gene. The V gene end was trimmed by 6 bases and the J gene end by 3 bases; junction bases not matched to a gene: 7. CDR3 in amino acids: CASSPGQAFYEQYF. CDR3 DNA: TGCGCCAGCAGTCCGGGACAGGCTTTCTACGAGCAGTACTTC.